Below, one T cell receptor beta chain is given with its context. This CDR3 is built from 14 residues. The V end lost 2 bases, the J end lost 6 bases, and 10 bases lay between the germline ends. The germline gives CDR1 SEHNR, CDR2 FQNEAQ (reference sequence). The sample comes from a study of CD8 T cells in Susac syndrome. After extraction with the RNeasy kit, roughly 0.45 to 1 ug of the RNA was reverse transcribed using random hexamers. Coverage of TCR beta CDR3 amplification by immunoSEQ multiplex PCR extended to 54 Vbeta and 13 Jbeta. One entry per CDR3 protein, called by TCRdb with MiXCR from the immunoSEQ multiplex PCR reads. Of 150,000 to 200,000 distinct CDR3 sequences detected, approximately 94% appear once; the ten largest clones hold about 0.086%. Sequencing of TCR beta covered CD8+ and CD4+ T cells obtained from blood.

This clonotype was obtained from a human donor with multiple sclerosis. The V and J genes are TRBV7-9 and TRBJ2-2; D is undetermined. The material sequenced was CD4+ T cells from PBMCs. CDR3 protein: CASSLMGDSGELFF. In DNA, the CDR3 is TGTGCCAGCAGCTTAATGGGCGATTCCGGGGAGCTGTTTTTT.